This TCR beta chain originates from a study of T cell responses to AZD1222 COVID-19 vaccine. Whole-study findings and limits: Donors were largely white British and mainly female; clonal diversity was possibly underestimated. Rises in breadth and depth of Spike-specific TCRs came after two AZD1222 doses.

TCRdb's table, derived via immunoSEQ multiplex PCR, lists solely in-frame clones and lacks some. This table holds over 100,000 clones, 75% to 90% found once. Looked up from germline, CDR1 is LGHNA and CDR2 is YNFKEQ. The CDR3 extends over 16 amino acids. Germline trimming cut 5 bases from V and 3 bases from J; bases unmatched to any gene: 8. Note on this clone: Its antigen remains unknown.

This chain links TRBV4-2 with TRBJ1-3; 9 bases match TRBD1. The source was peripheral blood, collected on day 0 of AZD1222 vaccination. This TCR was recovered from an adult in good health. CDR3 in DNA: TGTGCCAGCAGCTCTCGGGGGACAGGGATTGGAAACACCATATATTTT. Protein sequence: CASSSRGTGIGNTIYF.